This is a list of T cell receptor beta chains from one sample in a study of beta chain features in type 1 diabetes. Produced via immunoSEQ multiplex PCR; TCRdb's table is partial and in-frame only. The sample yields about 160,000 clones, around 8.6% seen once. The sequencing sample was made of central memory CD4+ T cells from blood. These receptors were taken from a woman between 18 and 29 years old with type 1 diabetes. Both conserved end residues are part of each CDR3. Fields, in order: CDR3 protein, V gene, CDR3 length, J gene.

CDR3: CSVQGTYNSPLHF
V: TRBV29-1
length: 13
J: TRBJ1-6

CDR3: CASSVRDRGSGANVLTF
V: TRBV25-1
length: 17
J: TRBJ2-6

CDR3: CASSYYTDTQYF
V: TRBV11-2
length: 12
J: TRBJ2-3

CDR3: CASSSTPLTGGYSNQPQHF
V: TRBV27
length: 19
J: TRBJ1-5

CDR3: CASSAQGSYEQYF
V: TRBV7-3
length: 13
J: TRBJ2-7

CDR3: CASSGTSYNEQFF
V: TRBV7-8
length: 13
J: TRBJ2-1

CDR3: CASSLEGTNTEAFF
V: TRBV5-1
length: 14
J: TRBJ1-1

CDR3: CASKARGRDQPQHF
V: TRBV19
length: 14
J: TRBJ1-5

CDR3: CASSQFHRGFGDTQYF
V: TRBV23-1
length: 16
J: TRBJ2-3

CDR3: CASSLAGVRTDTQYF
V: TRBV7-2
length: 15
J: TRBJ2-3

CDR3: CASSQSDLGPQHF
V: TRBV11-2
length: 13
J: TRBJ1-5

CDR3: CSVTGTNGDTQYF
V: TRBV29-1
length: 13
J: TRBJ2-3

CDR3: CASSPQATGELFF
V: TRBV11-2
length: 13
J: TRBJ2-2

CDR3: CASSSEIAGNYNEQFF
V: TRBV5-1
length: 16
J: TRBJ2-1

CDR3: CASSLGAELFTDTQYF
V: TRBV5-1
length: 16
J: TRBJ2-3

CDR3: CASSFGGGDWETQYF
V: TRBV7-2
length: 15
J: TRBJ2-5

CDR3: CASSERSWTSGGRDEQFF
V: TRBV11-2
length: 18
J: TRBJ2-1

CDR3: CASSVGQGYGYTF
V: TRBV19
length: 13
J: TRBJ1-2

CDR3: CASSQVSGSGSTQYF
V: TRBV23-1
length: 15
J: TRBJ2-3

CDR3: CASRQTGGPYNEQFF
V: TRBV11-2
length: 15
J: TRBJ2-1

CDR3: CASSRRPGGSNQPQHF
V: TRBV4-3
length: 16
J: TRBJ1-5

CDR3: CASSRTGGDTDTQYF
V: TRBV4-1
length: 15
J: TRBJ2-3

CDR3: CASSPTSGGGENIQYF
V: TRBV18
length: 16
J: TRBJ2-4